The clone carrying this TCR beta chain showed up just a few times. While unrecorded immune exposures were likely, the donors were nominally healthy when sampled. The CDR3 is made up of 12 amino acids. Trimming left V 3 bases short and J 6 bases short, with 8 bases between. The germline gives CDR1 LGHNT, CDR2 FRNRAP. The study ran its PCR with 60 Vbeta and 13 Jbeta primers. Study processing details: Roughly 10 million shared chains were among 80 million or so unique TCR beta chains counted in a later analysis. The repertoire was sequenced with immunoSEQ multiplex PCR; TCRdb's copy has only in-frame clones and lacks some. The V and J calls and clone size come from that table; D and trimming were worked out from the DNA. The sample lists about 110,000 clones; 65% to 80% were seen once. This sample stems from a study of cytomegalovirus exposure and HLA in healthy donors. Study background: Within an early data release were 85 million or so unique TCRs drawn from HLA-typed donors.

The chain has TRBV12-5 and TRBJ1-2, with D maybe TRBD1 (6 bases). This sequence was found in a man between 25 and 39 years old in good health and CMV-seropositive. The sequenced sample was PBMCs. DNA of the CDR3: TGTGCTAGTGGTTTTTGGGGGCATGGCTACACCTTC. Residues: CASGFWGHGYTF. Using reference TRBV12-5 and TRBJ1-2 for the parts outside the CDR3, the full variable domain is DARVTQTPRHKVTEMGQEVTMRCQPILGHNTVFWYRQTMMQGLELLAYFRNRAPLDDSGMPKDRFSAEMPDATLATLKIQPSEPRDSAVYFCASGFWGHGYTFGSGTRLTVV.